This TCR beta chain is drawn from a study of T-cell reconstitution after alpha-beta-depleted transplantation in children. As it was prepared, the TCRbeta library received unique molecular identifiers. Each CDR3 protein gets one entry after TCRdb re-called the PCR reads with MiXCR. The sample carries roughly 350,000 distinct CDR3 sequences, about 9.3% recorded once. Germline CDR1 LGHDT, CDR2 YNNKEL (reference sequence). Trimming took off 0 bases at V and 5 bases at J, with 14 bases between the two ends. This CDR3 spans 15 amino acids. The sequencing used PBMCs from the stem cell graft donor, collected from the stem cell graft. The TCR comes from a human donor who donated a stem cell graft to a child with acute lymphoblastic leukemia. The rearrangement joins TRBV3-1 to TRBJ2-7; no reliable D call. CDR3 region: CASSQETVPYNEQYF. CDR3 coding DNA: TGTGCCAGCAGCCAAGAGACGGTACCCTATAACGAGCAGTACTTC.